The rows below give T cell receptor beta chains drawn from one sample of a study of shared clonotypes between healthy human individuals. Clones were sequenced by immunoSEQ multiplex PCR, and TCRdb holds only the in-frame ones, with some missing. The table includes fewer than 600,000 clones, roughly three quarters detected once. The specimen sequenced was PBMCs. The receptors were sampled from a woman aged 40 to 50 in good health. Some clones in this sample may be carry-over from other donors' samples. The CDR3 runs from the conserved cysteine through the conserved F or W. The order of the fields is CDR3 length, clone size, J gene, D gene, V gene, CDR3 DNA, CDR3 protein. A D gene is named only where the DNA matches it firmly. Rows give clone size only sometimes, using once, few, many, or a class for an expanded clone.

>15|NA|TRBJ2-7|TRBD2|TRBV19
TGTGCCAGTAGGATCGCCGGGACTAGCGGATACGAGCAGTACTTC
CASRIAGTSGYEQYF
>13|NA|TRBJ1-1|TRBD1|TRBV25-1
TGTGCCACTGTGACAGGGATGAACACTGAAGCTTTCTTT
CATVTGMNTEAFF
>15|once|TRBJ2-1|TRBD1|TRBV4-1
TGCGCCAGCAGCCAATCACCGGACAGGGAGGTTGAGCAGTTCTTC
CASSQSPDREVEQFF
>16|few|TRBJ2-1|NA|TRBV15
TGTGCCACCAGCGGGATAGAGACCTTCTCCTACAATGAGCAGTTCTTC
CATSGIETFSYNEQFF
>14|many|TRBJ2-3|TRBD2|TRBV5-1
TGCGCCAGCAGCGGACTAGCGGGAACAGATACGCAGTATTTT
CASSGLAGTDTQYF
>16|NA|TRBJ2-4|NA|TRBV7-2
TGTGCCAGCAGCTACCTAGGGACGGTAGCCAAAAACATTCAGTACTTC
CASSYLGTVAKNIQYF
>11|few|TRBJ2-7|NA|TRBV2
TGTGCCAGCAGTGTAGGGGGCGAGCAGTACTTC
CASSVGGEQYF
>18|NA|TRBJ2-1|TRBD2|TRBV4-1
TGCGCCAGCAGCCAAGAGAAGATTAGCGGGAGATCCGACAATGAGCAGTTCTTC
CASSQEKISGRSDNEQFF
>15|NA|TRBJ2-5|TRBD1|TRBV5-1
TGCGCCAGCAGCCCACAGGGGGGATTCCAAGAGACCCAGTACTTC
CASSPQGGFQETQYF
>14|few|TRBJ2-3|NA|TRBV5-1
TGCGCCAGCAGCTTTGGCCAAGACACAGATACGCAGTATTTT
CASSFGQDTDTQYF
>12|NA|TRBJ1-5|NA|TRBV10-3
TGTGCCATCAGTGAGTCAGAGCAGCCCCAGCATTTT
CAISESEQPQHF